Here is one TCR beta chain with its context. At one end, the junction sequence differs from germline, possibly due to a read error. PCR involved 60 Vbeta and 13 Jbeta primers. Assay used: immunoSEQ multiplex PCR; TCRdb lists only in-frame clones, some missing. The sample has about 130,000 clones, 81% seen once. CDR3 length: 13 amino acids. Germline CDR1 reads SSHAT; CDR2 reads FNYEAQ (reference sequence). The record originates from a study of cytomegalovirus exposure and HLA in healthy donors. The chain combines TRBV7-7 with TRBJ2-4, with 8 bases fitting TRBD1. This TCR was recovered from a woman aged 40 to 50 in good health and CMV-seropositive. Input material: PBMCs. The CDR3 DNA reads TGTGCTAGCAGCCAGGGACAGGAAAACATTCAGTACTTC. Amino acids: CASSQGQENIQYF.